The 14 T cell receptor beta chains presented below share a single source sample, sequenced in a study of blood T cells in healthy people across ages (dated by TCRdb to about 2015). The library was prepared using 5' RACE. The data were produced on an Illumina HiSeq 2500. A second PCR of about 6 to 11 cycles was performed with a sample-barcoded 5' primer and a J-beta primer mix. The public sequencing data were trimmed at Q25 with fastp and processed into clonotypes with MiXCR by TCRdb, which kept only in-frame beta chains. Rows with a matching CDR3 protein are joined into one entry that keeps the most common DNA and genes. For this sample there are approximately 800,000 distinct CDR3 sequences; 35% to 40% appear just once. Over 10% of the sample is taken by the ten largest. Sequencing was carried out using blood. These receptors originate from a man younger than 35 in good health.

J is TRBJ1-1 and V is TRBV12-3 or TRBV12-4, with TRBD1 as a possible D gene (5 bases). With 5 bases removed from V and 7 bases from J, the gap between germline ends came to 11 bases. There are 12 residues in the CDR3. DNA for the CDR3: TGTGCCAGCAGTCCGTGGGGCAGTGAAGCTTTCTTT. This translates into CASSPWGSEAFF.

This clonotype was seen many times. V is TRBV13 and J is TRBJ2-3; a possible D gene is TRBD1 (5 bases). CDR3 length: 15 residues. V shed 3 bases and J shed 2 bases, with 12 bases lying between them. Germline CDR1 is PRHDT and CDR2 is FYEKMQ (reference sequence). This chain's CDR3 is CASSLLGLATDTQYF. CDR3 coding DNA: TGTGCCAGCAGCTTGCTGGGGCTCGCCACAGATACGCAGTATTTT.

CDR3 sequence reads: CASSSTPGLAGASYNEQFF. The CDR3 DNA follows: TGTGCCAGCAGCTCCACCCCGGGACTAGCGGGGGCCTCCTACAATGAGCAGTTCTTC. The chain is built from TRBV7-9 and TRBJ2-1, with 14 bases matching TRBD2. Germline CDR1 and CDR2: SEHNR and FQNEAQ (reference sequence). V lost 4 bases, J lost 0 bases, and 8 bases stayed unmatched. CDR3 length equals 19 residues.

This clonotype has just one count. This chain joins TRBV6-6 and TRBJ2-7; no clear D gene. CDR1 is MNHNY and CDR2 is SVGAGI in the germline V gene (reference sequence). The CDR3 is 14 residues long. The V gene lost 0 bases and the J gene lost 1 base, with 7 bases spanning the gap. The CDR3 reads CASSYSRFSYEQYF. The CDR3 bases are TGTGCCAGCAGTTACTCGAGGTTTTCCTACGAGCAGTACTTC.

The J gene is TRBJ2-2, the V gene TRBV20-1; the match to TRBD1 covers 7 bases. Germline V gene sequence: CDR1 DFQATT, CDR2 SNEGSKA (reference sequence). J gave up 0 bases and V 6 bases, and 7 bases lay outside the gene matches. This CDR3 contains 15 residues. The CDR3 DNA sequence: TGCAGTGCCACCCACGGGACAGCGAACACCGGGGAGCTGTTTTTT. Its translation is CSATHGTANTGELFF.

The CDR3 is CASSSGQSTVDEQFF. CDR3 nucleotide sequence: TGTGCCAGCAGTTCCGGACAGTCAACCGTCGATGAGCAGTTCTTC. This rearrangement joins TRBV28 to TRBJ2-1; a possible D gene is TRBD1 (6 bases). Germline CDR1 is MDHEN and CDR2 is SYDVKM. V dropped 4 bases and J dropped 8 bases, with 18 bases sitting between them. The CDR3 extends over 15 amino acids.

CDR3 residues: CASSQGGGPNQETQYF. CDR3 bases: TGCGCCAGCAGCCAAGGGGGGGGACCCAACCAAGAGACCCAGTACTTC. J is TRBJ2-5 and V is TRBV4-3; TRBD2 matches at 7 bases. This CDR3 is 16 amino acids long. V gave up 1 base and J gave up 0 bases; unmatched junction bases: 5. Germline CDR1 is LGHNA and CDR2 is YSLEER.

This clonotype was counted between two and nine times. In nucleotides, the CDR3 is TGCAGTGCTCCCAGGGGCTCTAGCACAGATACGCAGTATTTT. Residues: CSAPRGSSTDTQYF. The chain recombines TRBV20-1 with TRBJ2-3; D might be TRBD1 (6 bases). Trimming took off 5 bases at V and 0 bases at J, with 12 bases between the two ends. Germline CDR1 DFQATT, CDR2 SNEGSKA (reference sequence). The CDR3 extends over 14 amino acids.

The J gene is TRBJ1-4, the V gene TRBV4-1, with D possibly being TRBD1 (5 bases). Germline CDR1 is MGHRA and CDR2 is YSYEKL. The CDR3 spans 14 residues. Trimming removed 0 bases from V and 7 bases from J, with 9 bases in between. The CDR3 DNA reads TGCGCCAGCAGCCAAGAGACAGTCAGTGAAAAACTGTTTTTT. It codes for CASSQETVSEKLFF.

On this clonotype itself: At one of its ends the junction is not consistent with the germline gene, which may arise from a read error. The V gene is TRBV6-5, the J gene TRBJ1-1, with D maybe TRBD1 (5 bases). Germline V gene sequence: CDR1 MNHEY, CDR2 SVGAGI. The length of the CDR3 is 15 residues. The CDR3 coding sequence is TGTGTCAGCAGTTACTCGAGAAGGGGCTCCGGTGAAGCTTTCTTT. Translated, it gives CVSSYSRRGSGEAFF.

The chain couples TRBV3-1 to TRBJ2-1; D tentatively reads TRBD1 or TRBD2 (5 bases each). Trimming removed 2 bases from V and 5 bases from J, with 16 bases in between. The CDR3 covers 16 residues. Per the germline V gene, CDR1 is LGHDT and CDR2 is YNNKEL (reference sequence). The CDR3 bases are TGTGCCAGCAGCCAACCCGGGACGACCCCGAACAATGAGCAGTTCTTC. This codes for CASSQPGTTPNNEQFF.

The CDR3 here is CASSVSQQETQYF. DNA for the CDR3: TGTGCCAGCAGCGTATCCCAGCAAGAGACCCAGTACTTC. The chain employs TRBV9 and TRBJ2-5; D is uncertain. The CDR3 covers 13 residues. Germline CDR1 is SGDLS and CDR2 is YYNGEE. V was trimmed by 1 base and J by 2 bases, leaving 6 bases between them.

The table lists this clonotype with many counts. CDR3 protein: CASSPQGGQGYGYTF. Here the CDR3 DNA reads TGCGCCAGCAGCCCCCAGGGAGGGCAGGGCTATGGCTACACCTTC. The chain joins TRBV4-3 to TRBJ1-2; possible D gene TRBD1, 5 bases. This CDR3 is built from 15 residues. Germline V lookup: CDR1 LGHNA, CDR2 YSLEER. V was shortened by 4 bases and J by 4 bases, with 16 bases between the two germline ends.

The gene calls are TRBV12-3 or TRBV12-4 and TRBJ2-7; perhaps TRBD1 as D (6 bases). CDR3 size: 11 residues. Trimming shortened V by 7 bases and J by 9 bases, and 13 bases separated the two germline ends. The DNA for the CDR3 is TGTGCCAGCAAACACAGGGTCGGGCAGTACTTC. This sequence encodes CASKHRVGQYF.